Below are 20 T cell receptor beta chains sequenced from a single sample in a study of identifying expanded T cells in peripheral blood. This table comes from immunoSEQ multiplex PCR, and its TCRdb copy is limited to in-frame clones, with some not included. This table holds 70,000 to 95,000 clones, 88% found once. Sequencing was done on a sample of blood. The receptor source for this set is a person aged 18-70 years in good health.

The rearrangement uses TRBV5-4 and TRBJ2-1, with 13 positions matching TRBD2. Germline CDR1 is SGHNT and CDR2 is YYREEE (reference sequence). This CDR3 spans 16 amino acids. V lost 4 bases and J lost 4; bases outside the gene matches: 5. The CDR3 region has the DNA TGTGCCAGCAGCGCCCCGGGACTAGCGGGATACAATGAGCAGTTCTTC. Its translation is CASSAPGLAGYNEQFF.

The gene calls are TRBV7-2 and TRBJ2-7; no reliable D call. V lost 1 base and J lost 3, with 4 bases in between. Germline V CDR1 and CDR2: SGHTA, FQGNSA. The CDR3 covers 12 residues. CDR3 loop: CASSLEVYEQYF. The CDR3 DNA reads TGTGCCAGCAGCTTAGAGGTCTACGAGCAGTACTTC.

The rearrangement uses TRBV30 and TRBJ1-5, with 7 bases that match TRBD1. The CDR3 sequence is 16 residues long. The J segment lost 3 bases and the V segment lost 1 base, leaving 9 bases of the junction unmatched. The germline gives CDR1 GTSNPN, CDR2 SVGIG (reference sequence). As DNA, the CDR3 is TGTGCCTGGAGTGAGCTGTCAGGGGGTCACAATCAGCCCCAGCATTTT. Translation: CAWSELSGGHNQPQHF.

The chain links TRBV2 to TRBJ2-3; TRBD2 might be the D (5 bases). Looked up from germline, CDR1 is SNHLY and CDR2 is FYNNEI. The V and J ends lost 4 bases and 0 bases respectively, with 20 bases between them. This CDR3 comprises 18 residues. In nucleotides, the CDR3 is TGTGCCAGCAGTGTTAGGCCTCGAGGGAGAGGCAGCACAGATACGCAGTATTTT. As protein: CASSVRPRGRGSTDTQYF.

The chain's CDR3 is CASSGSGQATGELFF. The CDR3 DNA is TGCGCCAGCAGCGGCTCGGGACAGGCCACCGGGGAGCTGTTTTTT. The V gene is TRBV5-1, the J gene TRBJ2-2, with TRBD1 matching over 8 bases. The germline V gene has CDR1 SGHRS and CDR2 YFSETQ. This CDR3 is built from 15 residues. Losses at the gene ends were 4 bases for V and 4 bases for J; bases not matched to a gene: 6.

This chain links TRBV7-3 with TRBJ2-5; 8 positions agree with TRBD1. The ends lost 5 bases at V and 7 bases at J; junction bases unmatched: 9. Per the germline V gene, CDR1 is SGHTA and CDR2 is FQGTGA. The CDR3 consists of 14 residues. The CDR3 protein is CASSPGGRRGTQYF. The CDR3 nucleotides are TGTGCCAGCAGCCCAGGGGGCCGGAGGGGGACCCAGTACTTC.

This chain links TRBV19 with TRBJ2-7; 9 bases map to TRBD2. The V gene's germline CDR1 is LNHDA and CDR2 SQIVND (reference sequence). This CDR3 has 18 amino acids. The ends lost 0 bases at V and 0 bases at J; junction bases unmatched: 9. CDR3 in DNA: TGTGCCAGTAGTATAGATATAGCGGGGGATCGGATCTCCTACGAGCAGTACTTC. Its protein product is CASSIDIAGDRISYEQYF. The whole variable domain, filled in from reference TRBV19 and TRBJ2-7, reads DGGITQSPKYLFRKEGQNVTLSCEQNLNHDAMYWYRQDPGQGLRLIYYSQIVNDFQKGDIAEGYSVSREKKESFPLTVTSAQKNPTAFYLCASSIDIAGDRISYEQYFGPGTRLTVT.

CDR3 in amino acids: CASSIRGGGYTF. CDR3 nucleotide sequence: TGTGCCAGTAGTATCAGGGGAGGAGGCTACACCTTC. This sequence joins TRBV19 and TRBJ1-2, with D perhaps matching TRBD1 (6 bases). V dropped 3 bases and J dropped 8 bases, with 10 bases sitting between them. The germline gives CDR1 LNHDA, CDR2 SQIVND (reference sequence). The CDR3 extends over 12 amino acids. The full variable domain, its missing parts supplied by reference TRBV19 and TRBJ1-2, is DGGITQSPKYLFRKEGQNVTLSCEQNLNHDAMYWYRQDPGQGLRLIYYSQIVNDFQKGDIAEGYSVSREKKESFPLTVTSAQKNPTAFYLCASSIRGGGYTFGSGTRLTVV.

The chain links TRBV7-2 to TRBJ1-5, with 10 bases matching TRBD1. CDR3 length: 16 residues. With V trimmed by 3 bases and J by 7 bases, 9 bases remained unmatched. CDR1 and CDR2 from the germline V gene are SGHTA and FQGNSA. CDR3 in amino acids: CASSLGGTGAGQPQHF. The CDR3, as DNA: TGTGCCAGCAGCTTGGGGGGGACAGGGGCTGGGCAGCCCCAGCATTTT.

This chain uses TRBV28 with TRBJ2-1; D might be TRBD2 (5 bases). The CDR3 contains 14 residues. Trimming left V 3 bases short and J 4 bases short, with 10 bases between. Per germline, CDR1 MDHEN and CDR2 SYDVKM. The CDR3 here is CASSFNSGYNEQFF. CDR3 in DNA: TGTGCCAGCAGTTTTAACAGCGGATACAATGAGCAGTTCTTC. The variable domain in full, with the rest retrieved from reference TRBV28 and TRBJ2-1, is DVKVTQSSRYLVKRTGEKVFLECVQDMDHENMFWYRQDPGLGLRLIYFSYDVKMKEKGDIPEGYSVSREKKERFSLILESASTNQTSMYLCASSFNSGYNEQFFGPGTRLTVL.

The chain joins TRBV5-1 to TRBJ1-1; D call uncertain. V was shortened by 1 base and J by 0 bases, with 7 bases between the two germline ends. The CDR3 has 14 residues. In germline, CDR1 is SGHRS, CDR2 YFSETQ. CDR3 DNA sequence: TGCGCCAGCAGCTTGAATGGAGTGAACACTGAAGCTTTCTTT. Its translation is CASSLNGVNTEAFF.

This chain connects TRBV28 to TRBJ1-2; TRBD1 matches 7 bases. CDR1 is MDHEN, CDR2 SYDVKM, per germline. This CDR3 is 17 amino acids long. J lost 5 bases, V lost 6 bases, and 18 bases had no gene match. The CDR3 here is CASSPKPRQGIVYGYTF. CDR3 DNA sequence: TGTGCCAGCAGCCCAAAACCTCGACAGGGTATTGTGTATGGCTACACCTTC.

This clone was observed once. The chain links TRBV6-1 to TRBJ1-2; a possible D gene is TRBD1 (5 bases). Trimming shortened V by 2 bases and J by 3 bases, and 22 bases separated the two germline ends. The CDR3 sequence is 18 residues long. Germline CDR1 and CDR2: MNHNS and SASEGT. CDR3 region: CASSELVWGSSNYYGYTF. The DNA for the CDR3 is TGTGCCAGCAGTGAATTGGTGTGGGGGTCCAGCAACTACTATGGCTACACCTTC.

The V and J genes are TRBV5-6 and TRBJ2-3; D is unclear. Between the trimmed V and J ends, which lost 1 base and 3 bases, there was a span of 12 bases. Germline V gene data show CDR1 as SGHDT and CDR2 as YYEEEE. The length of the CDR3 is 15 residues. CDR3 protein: CASSLPGLRTDTQYF. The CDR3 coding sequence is TGTGCCAGCAGCTTGCCCGGGTTGCGTACAGATACGCAGTATTTT.

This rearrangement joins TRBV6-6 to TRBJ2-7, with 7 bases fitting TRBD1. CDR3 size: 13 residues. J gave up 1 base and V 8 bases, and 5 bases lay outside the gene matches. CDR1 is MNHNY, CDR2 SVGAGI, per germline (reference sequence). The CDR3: CASRDRVSYEQYF. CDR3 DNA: TGTGCCAGCCGGGACAGAGTTTCCTACGAGCAGTACTTC.

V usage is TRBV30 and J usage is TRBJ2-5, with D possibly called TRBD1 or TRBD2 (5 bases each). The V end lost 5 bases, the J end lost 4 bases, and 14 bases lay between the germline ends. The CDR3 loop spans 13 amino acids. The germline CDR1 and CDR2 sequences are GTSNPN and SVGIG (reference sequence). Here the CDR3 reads CAWGDGAGETQYF. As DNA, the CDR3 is TGTGCCTGGGGTGATGGGGCGGGAGAGACCCAGTACTTC. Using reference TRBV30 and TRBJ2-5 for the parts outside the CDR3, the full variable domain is SQTIHQWPATLVQPVGSPLSLECTVEGTSNPNLYWYRQAAGRGLQLLFYSVGIGQISSEVPQNLSASRPQDRQFILSSKKLLLSDSGFYLCAWGDGAGETQYFGPGTRLLVL.

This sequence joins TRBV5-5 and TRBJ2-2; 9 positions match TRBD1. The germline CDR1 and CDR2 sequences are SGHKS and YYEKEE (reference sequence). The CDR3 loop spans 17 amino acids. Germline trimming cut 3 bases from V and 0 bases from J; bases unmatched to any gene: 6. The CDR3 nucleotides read TGTGCCAGCAGCTATCGAGGACAGGGGCCGAACACCGGGGAGCTGTTTTTT. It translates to CASSYRGQGPNTGELFF.

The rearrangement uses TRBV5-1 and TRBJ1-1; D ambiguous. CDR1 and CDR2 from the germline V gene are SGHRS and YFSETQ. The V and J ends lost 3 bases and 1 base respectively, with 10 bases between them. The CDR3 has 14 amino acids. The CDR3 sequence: CASSSKVENTEAFF. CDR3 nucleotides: TGCGCCAGCAGCTCCAAGGTGGAGAACACTGAAGCTTTCTTT.

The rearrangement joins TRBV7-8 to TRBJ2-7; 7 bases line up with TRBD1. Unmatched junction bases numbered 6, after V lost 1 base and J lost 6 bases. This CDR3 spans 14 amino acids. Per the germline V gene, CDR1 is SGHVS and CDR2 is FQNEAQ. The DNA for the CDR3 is TGTGCCAGCAGCTTAGGAGACAGGGCGGGCGAGCAGTACTTC. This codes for CASSLGDRAGEQYF. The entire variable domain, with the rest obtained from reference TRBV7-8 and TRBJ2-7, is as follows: GAGVSQSPRYKVAKRGQDVALRCDPISGHVSLFWYQQALGQGPEFLTYFQNEAQLDKSGLPSDRFFAERPEGSVSTLKIQRTQQEDSAVYLCASSLGDRAGEQYFGPGTRLTVT.

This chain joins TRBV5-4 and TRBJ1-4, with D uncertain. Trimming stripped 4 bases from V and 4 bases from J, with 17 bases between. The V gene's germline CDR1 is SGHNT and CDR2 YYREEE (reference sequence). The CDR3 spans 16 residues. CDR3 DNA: TGTGCCAGCAGCGGCGGTCCGGGAAGTCGTAATGAAAAACTGTTTTTT. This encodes CASSGGPGSRNEKLFF.